These 23 T cell receptor beta chains share one sample of origin, sequenced in a study of beta chain features in type 1 diabetes. Expressed TCRB transcripts got sequenced, as all isolated RNA was reverse transcribed. Produced via immunoSEQ multiplex PCR; TCRdb's table is partial and in-frame only. The sample yields roughly 230,000 clones, around 9.6% seen once. The sample taken for sequencing was naive CD4+ T cells from blood. Source of these receptors: a woman younger than 30 in good health.

This clone showed up just a few times. The chain couples TRBV29-1 to TRBJ2-5; TRBD1 matches 8 bases. Germline V gene data show CDR1 as SQVTM and CDR2 as ANQGSEA. Unmatched junction bases numbered 8, after V lost 3 bases and J lost 5 bases. The CDR3 sequence is 14 residues long. The CDR3 nucleotides are TGCAGCGTTGACGGAATCGGACAGGGCGAGACCCAGTACTTC. Encoded protein: CSVDGIGQGETQYF.

Many counts were recorded for this clone. Other DNA sequences of this sample code for an identical CDR3. CDR3 nucleotide sequence: TGCAGCGGTGACAGGGTCAATGAGCAGTTCTTC. Residues: CSGDRVNEQFF. The V call is TRBV29-1, the J call TRBJ2-1; 7 bases agree with TRBD1. Germline values: CDR1 SQVTM, CDR2 ANQGSEA. With V trimmed by 7 bases and J by 6 bases, 3 bases remained unmatched. The CDR3 spans 11 residues.

At least ten counts were recorded for this clone. The chain is built from TRBV30 and TRBJ2-3; no reliable D call. The CDR3 extends over 12 amino acids. V lost 4 bases to trimming and J lost 0 bases, with 5 bases between them. CDR1 and CDR2 from the germline V gene are GTSNPN and SVGIG (reference sequence). CDR3 bases: TGTGCCTGGACTATCAGCACAGATACGCAGTATTTT. Amino acid sequence: CAWTISTDTQYF. Complete variable domain (other parts from reference TRBV30 and TRBJ2-3): SQTIHQWPATLVQPVGSPLSLECTVEGTSNPNLYWYRQAAGRGLQLLFYSVGIGQISSEVPQNLSASRPQDRQFILSSKKLLLSDSGFYLCAWTISTDTQYFGPGTRLTVL.

J is TRBJ2-3 and V is TRBV18; 9 nucleotides match TRBD2. CDR3 size: 15 residues. Trimming removed 3 bases from V and 1 base from J; junction bases left unmatched: 2. Germline CDR1 and CDR2: KGHSH and LQKENI. CDR3 in DNA: TGTGCCAGCTCACCCCGACTAGCGGGCACAGATACGCAGTATTTT. Amino acids: CASSPRLAGTDTQYF.

Only a few counts were recorded for this clone. The chain joins TRBV18 to TRBJ1-1; 7 bases align to TRBD1. The CDR3 length is 15 residues. J lost 4 bases, V lost 4 bases, and 9 bases had no gene match. Germline lookup yields CDR1 KGHSH and CDR2 LQKENI. Written as DNA, the CDR3 is TGTGCCAGCTCACGCACACAGGGGCCCTCCACTGAAGCTTTCTTT. This sequence encodes CASSRTQGPSTEAFF.

The chain joins TRBV2 to TRBJ2-1, with TRBD1 matching over 7 bases. This CDR3 region has 15 residues. CDR1 and CDR2 from the germline V gene are SNHLY and FYNNEI. Losses at the gene ends were 6 bases for V and 12 bases for J; bases not matched to a gene: 17. The CDR3 spells CASRISTGTRTAQFF. CDR3 coding DNA: TGTGCCAGCAGGATTTCGACAGGGACCCGGACTGCGCAGTTCTTC.

This clone was counted a few times. The V and J genes are TRBV28 and TRBJ1-2; 7 nucleotides agree with TRBD1. The CDR3 length is 13 residues. V gave up 6 bases and J gave up 7 bases; unmatched junction bases: 8. CDR1 is MDHEN, CDR2 SYDVKM, per germline. The DNA for the CDR3 is TGTGCCAGCAGCCGGGACAGCGCAAGTGGCTACACCTTC. Its protein is CASSRDSASGYTF.

The rearrangement links TRBV6-4 to TRBJ1-2, with D hard to call. With 0 bases removed from V and 0 bases from J, the gap between germline ends came to 5 bases. The CDR3 covers 14 residues. The germline CDR1 and CDR2 sequences are MRHNA and SNTAGT. In nucleotides, the CDR3 is TGTGCCAGCAGTGACTCCACAGCTAACTATGGCTACACCTTC. Translated: CASSDSTANYGYTF.

At least ten counts were recorded for this clone. This rearrangement joins TRBV29-1 to TRBJ1-1; no clear D gene. V was shortened by 5 bases and J by 3 bases, with 16 bases between the two germline ends. The CDR3 totals 14 residues. CDR1 and CDR2 (germline): SQVTM, ANQGSEA. The CDR3 reads CSVKPGATHTEAFF. In nucleotides, the CDR3 is TGCAGCGTTAAACCGGGAGCTACTCACACTGAAGCTTTCTTT.

This chain uses TRBV19 with TRBJ2-1; D possibly corresponds to TRBD1 (5 bases). In germline, CDR1 is LNHDA, CDR2 SQIVND (reference sequence). Trimming left V 4 bases short and J 9 bases short, with 10 bases between. The CDR3 has 12 residues. CDR3 DNA sequence: TGTGCCAGTAGTAGACAGTTAGGTGAGCAGTTCTTC. Its protein product is CASSRQLGEQFF.

CDR3 protein: CASTRDSGANQPQHF. CDR3 DNA: TGTGCCAGTACTAGGGACAGTGGGGCTAATCAGCCCCAGCATTTT. The rearrangement links TRBV19 to TRBJ1-5; 7 bases line up with TRBD1. The CDR3 contains 15 residues. J was trimmed by 4 bases and V by 7 bases; bases with no gene match: 10. CDR1 is LNHDA, CDR2 SQIVND, per germline (reference sequence).

The chain employs TRBV7-3 and TRBJ1-1, with D uncertain. The germline V gene encodes CDR1 SGHTA and CDR2 FQGTGA. This CDR3 has 15 residues. The V gene lost 5 bases and the J gene lost 1 base, with 14 bases spanning the gap. The CDR3 region is CASSPARTGNTEAFF. CDR3 in DNA: TGTGCCAGCAGCCCAGCCCGGACTGGGAACACTGAAGCTTTCTTT.

The chain has TRBV18 and TRBJ1-2; TRBD1 agrees at 8 bases. The V gene end was trimmed by 3 bases and the J gene end by 7 bases; junction bases not matched to a gene: 4. This CDR3 is built from 13 residues. Germline assignment: CDR1 KGHSH and CDR2 LQKENI. The CDR3 DNA reads TGTGCCAGCTCACCCGGACAGGGAAGTGGCTACACCTTC. Protein: CASSPGQGSGYTF.

This chain links TRBV5-1 with TRBJ2-5, with 8 bases aligning to TRBD2. Germline V CDR1 and CDR2: SGHRS, YFSETQ. Germline trimming cut 2 bases from V and 4 bases from J; bases unmatched to any gene: 10. The CDR3 totals 16 residues. This CDR3 is CASSLSFAGGGETQYF. In nucleotides, the CDR3 is TGCGCCAGCAGCTTAAGTTTCGCGGGAGGAGGAGAGACCCAGTACTTC.

CDR3 coding DNA: TGTGCCAGCAGCCCTCGACTAGCGGGAACCCGAGAAGAGACCCAGTACTTC. It is translated as CASSPRLAGTREETQYF. This chain uses TRBV4-2 with TRBJ2-5, with 11 nucleotides matching TRBD2. The CDR3 loop spans 17 amino acids. CDR1 is LGHNA, CDR2 YNFKEQ, per germline. V shed 4 bases and J 3 bases; nucleotides not matched to a gene: 10.

The chain recombines TRBV5-1 with TRBJ2-2, with 14 bases lining up with TRBD2. V lost 4 bases and J lost 0; bases outside the gene matches: 8. The CDR3 loop spans 19 amino acids. Germline V gives CDR1 SGHRS, CDR2 YFSETQ. Written as DNA, the CDR3 is TGCGCCAGCAGCCCAAGACTAGCGGGGGGGACGGCGAACACCGGGGAGCTGTTTTTT. Its protein product is CASSPRLAGGTANTGELFF.

The chain is built from TRBV30 and TRBJ1-2, with a possible D match to TRBD1 (5 bases). Looked up from germline, CDR1 is GTSNPN and CDR2 is SVGIG (reference sequence). The V end was cut by 0 bases, the J end by 8 bases, with 16 bases between. The CDR3 is made up of 14 amino acids. The CDR3 DNA reads TGTGCCTGGAGTGTAAAAGGGGCTGGATGGGGCTACACCTTC. Amino acid sequence: CAWSVKGAGWGYTF.

This clone has more than one count but fewer than ten. The genes are TRBV19 and TRBJ1-2, with a weak D call TRBD1 (5 bases). Germline V lookup: CDR1 LNHDA, CDR2 SQIVND (reference sequence). The CDR3 extends over 13 amino acids. Trimming took 5 bases from V and 4 from J, leaving 11 bases between them. The CDR3 region is CASSLEGFYGYTF. In DNA, the CDR3 is TGTGCCAGTAGTTTGGAGGGGTTCTATGGCTACACCTTC.

This clone came up a few times. The chain employs TRBV5-1 and TRBJ1-5; no firm D call. The germline V gene encodes CDR1 SGHRS and CDR2 YFSETQ. There are 17 residues in the CDR3. Trimming took off 4 bases at V and 2 bases at J, with 19 bases between the two ends. CDR3 DNA: TGCGCCAGCAGCCCCGGACTCAACCTCGCGGGCAATCAGCCCCAGCATTTT. Its translation: CASSPGLNLAGNQPQHF.

This clone was observed a handful of times. The V gene is TRBV15, the J gene TRBJ2-7, with TRBD1 identical over 8 bases. The V gene end was trimmed by 1 base and the J gene end by 2 bases; junction bases not matched to a gene: 4. CDR3 size: 15 residues. The germline V gene encodes CDR1 LNHNV and CDR2 YYDKDF (reference sequence). CDR3 DNA: TGTGCCACCAGCAGAGGAGGACAGGGCCCCTACGAGCAGTACTTC. It codes for CATSRGGQGPYEQYF.

This clone was observed a handful of times. This sequence joins TRBV25-1 and TRBJ1-1, with TRBD1 matching 10 bases. Germline V gene lookup returns CDR1 MGHDK and CDR2 SYGVNS. Trimming took 8 bases from V and 4 from J; bases not matched to a gene: 4. The CDR3 spans 13 residues. The CDR3 loop is CASRWTGGTEAFF. CDR3 in DNA: TGTGCCAGCCGATGGACAGGGGGCACTGAAGCTTTCTTT.

This clone was detected only a few times. The chain carries TRBV6-5 and TRBJ2-1; tentative D call: TRBD2 (5 bases). CDR3 length: 15 residues. V dropped 3 bases and J dropped 5 bases, with 14 bases sitting between them. Germline V CDR1 and CDR2: MNHEY, SVGAGI. The CDR3 nucleotides are TGTGCCAGCAGTTATTGGGCTAGCAGCCACAATGAGCAGTTCTTC. Its protein is CASSYWASSHNEQFF.

In this sample, this clone turned up a few times. This chain uses TRBV29-1 with TRBJ1-1; unclear D gene. The CDR3 extends over 12 amino acids. V shed 6 bases and J shed 10 bases, with 18 bases lying between them. CDR1 and CDR2 (germline): SQVTM, ANQGSEA. CDR3 sequence reads: CSVRRDTRRAFF. For the CDR3, the DNA is TGCAGCGTCCGCCGTGACACCCGGCGAGCTTTCTTT.